This T cell receptor beta chain was sequenced in a study of cytomegalovirus exposure and HLA in healthy donors. On the study more broadly: A later analysis reported the same platform for the 100 to 150 validation repertoires and the 666 first-cohort repertoires. The study's findings and limits: Cytomegalovirus association was listed for around 170 TCR beta chains. The tendency of first-cohort TCR clusters to co-occur in the 120 or so validation repertoires emerged from a later analysis. The authors confirmed in vitro that three CMV-associated chains were specific for CMV antigens.

About this clone itself: Its antigen remains unknown.

The CDR3 runs to 14 residues. The germline V and J ends were trimmed by 0 bases and 6 bases, with 13 bases remaining between them. The V gene's germline CDR1 is GTSNPN and CDR2 SVGIG (reference sequence). The method was immunoSEQ multiplex PCR; TCRdb's version includes in-frame clones alone and lacks a portion of them. Seen here are about 160,000 clones, around 92% observed once, and the top ten hold 10%. This sequence originates from a woman between 18 and 29 years old in good health and CMV-seropositive. Sequenced: PBMCs. The V and J genes are TRBV30 and TRBJ2-3; D gene uncertain. CDR3 protein: CAWSVISGMDTQYF. The DNA of the CDR3 is TGTGCCTGGAGTGTAATCTCCGGTATGGATACGCAGTATTTT.